The rows below give T cell receptor beta chains drawn from one sample of a study of T-cell memory formation after mild COVID-19. Via MiXCR, TCRdb re-called the 5' RACE reads, giving one row per CDR3 protein. The repertoire consists of roughly 300,000 distinct CDR3 sequences, with about an eighth occurring once and the leading ten covering roughly 20%. The specimen sequenced was PBMCs or a T cell subset sorted from them (not recorded which). These receptors were collected from a young man who had mild COVID-19 (a few samples of this study predate the infection). Cell type and time point are not known. CDR3s leave out the opening cysteine and the closing phenylalanine or tryptophan. Each record gives: D gene, V gene, J gene, CDR3 protein. The D gene is left open where the match is weak.

TRBD2,TRBV12-3/TRBV12-4,TRBJ2-5,ASSFLAGSQETQY
NA,TRBV20-1,TRBJ1-2,SARAIPVWGYGYT
NA,TRBV5-6,TRBJ1-4,ASSLLQGNEKLF
NA,TRBV7-9,TRBJ2-3,ASSSTGASRSDTQY
NA,TRBV29-1,TRBJ2-1,SAGTYYNEQF
NA,TRBV6-2/TRBV6-3,TRBJ1-6,ASSPRRPSGSSPLH
TRBD1,TRBV6-4,TRBJ2-1,ASSEDRGDNEQF
NA,TRBV5-1,TRBJ1-2,ASTLVGRGVSYGYT
TRBD1,TRBV5-1,TRBJ1-1,ASSYGQGAVDTEAF
NA,TRBV20-1,TRBJ2-1,SARAPVNSYNEQF
NA,TRBV6-6,TRBJ2-7,ASSYRSIGSSYEQY
NA,TRBV29-1,TRBJ1-1,SAGGGPREAF
NA,TRBV5-1,TRBJ2-5,ASSLAAGRQETQY
TRBD2,TRBV10-2,TRBJ2-1,ASSPGTSGKQF
NA,TRBV4-1,TRBJ2-4,ASSQGYLGKKNIQY
NA,TRBV19,TRBJ2-3,APRGQRDTDTQY
NA,TRBV29-1,TRBJ1-1,SVQGGNTEAF
NA,TRBV9,TRBJ2-2,ASSVGLGNGELF
NA,TRBV10-3,TRBJ2-1,ATSAGQKTYNEQF
NA,TRBV5-1,TRBJ2-7,ASRLASLSYEQY
TRBD2,TRBV5-1,TRBJ2-1,ASSLGLAGNEQF
TRBD2,TRBV5-5,TRBJ2-1,ASSPRLAGGSYNEQF
NA,TRBV6-2/TRBV6-3,TRBJ2-6,PTAEPSGANVLT
TRBD2,TRBV9,TRBJ2-5,ASSPTSGGAETQY
NA,TRBV29-1,TRBJ2-2,SVDAGFNTGELF
NA,TRBV7-6,TRBJ1-1,ASSFNNRVRGRDTEAF
TRBD2,TRBV6-5,TRBJ2-1,ASAGGSGGPNEQF
TRBD2,TRBV12-3/TRBV12-4,TRBJ2-3,ASSPPLRLAGALGTQY
NA,TRBV11-2,TRBJ2-2,ASSGLYTGELF
NA,TRBV4-2,TRBJ1-6,ASSPGALNSPLH
NA,TRBV12-3/TRBV12-4,TRBJ1-3,ATHPLGLNRNTIY
NA,TRBV9,TRBJ2-5,ASSSRTTGVTQY
NA,TRBV12-3/TRBV12-4,TRBJ2-5,ASSFRTTEETQY
NA,TRBV4-3,TRBJ2-2,ASSQGAQQFKAGELF
TRBD2,TRBV5-4,TRBJ2-5,ASSLTSGNTQETQY
NA,TRBV5-5,TRBJ2-7,ASGEGGYEQY
TRBD1,TRBV15,TRBJ2-7,ATSKPGQGFHEQY
NA,TRBV18,TRBJ2-7,ASSRTGAGEQY